The sequence of this T cell receptor beta chain was determined in a study of blood T cell repertoires in COVID-19. Study information: Nucleic acid was either cDNA or gDNA, and it came from T cells, B-cell-depleted T cells, or PBMCs.

TCRdb's copy holds only in-frame clones and misses some; the assay was immunoSEQ multiplex PCR. The sample lists tens of thousands of clones, 81% occurring once. This clone has a handful of counts. From germline, CDR1 is SGHTA and CDR2 FQGNSA. With 5 bases removed from V and 7 bases from J, the gap between germline ends came to 18 bases. The CDR3 runs 15 residues. The chain links TRBV7-2 to TRBJ1-5; possibly TRBD1 for D (6 bases). The TCR originated in a man older than 75 with acute or convalescent COVID-19. Input material: peripheral blood. The CDR3 sequence: CASSPDGQPSQPQHF. The CDR3 DNA reads TGTGCCAGCAGCCCGGACGGACAGCCAAGCCAGCCCCAGCATTTT.